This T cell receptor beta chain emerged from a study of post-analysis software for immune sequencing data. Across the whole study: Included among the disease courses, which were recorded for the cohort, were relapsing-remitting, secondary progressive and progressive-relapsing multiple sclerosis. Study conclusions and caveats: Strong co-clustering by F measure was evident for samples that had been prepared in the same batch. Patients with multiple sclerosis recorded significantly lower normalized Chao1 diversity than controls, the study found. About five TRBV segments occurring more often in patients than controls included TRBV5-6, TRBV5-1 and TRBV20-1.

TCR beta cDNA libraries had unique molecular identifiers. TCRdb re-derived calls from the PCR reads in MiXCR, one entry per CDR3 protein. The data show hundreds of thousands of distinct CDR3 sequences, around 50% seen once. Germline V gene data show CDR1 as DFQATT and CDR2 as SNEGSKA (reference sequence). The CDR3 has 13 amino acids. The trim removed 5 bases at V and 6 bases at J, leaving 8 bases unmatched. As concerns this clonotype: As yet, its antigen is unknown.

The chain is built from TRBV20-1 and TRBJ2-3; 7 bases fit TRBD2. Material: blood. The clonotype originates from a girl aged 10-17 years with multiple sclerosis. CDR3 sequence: CSAYRRERDTQYF. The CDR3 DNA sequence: TGCAGTGCTTACAGGCGGGAGAGGGATACGCAGTATTTT.